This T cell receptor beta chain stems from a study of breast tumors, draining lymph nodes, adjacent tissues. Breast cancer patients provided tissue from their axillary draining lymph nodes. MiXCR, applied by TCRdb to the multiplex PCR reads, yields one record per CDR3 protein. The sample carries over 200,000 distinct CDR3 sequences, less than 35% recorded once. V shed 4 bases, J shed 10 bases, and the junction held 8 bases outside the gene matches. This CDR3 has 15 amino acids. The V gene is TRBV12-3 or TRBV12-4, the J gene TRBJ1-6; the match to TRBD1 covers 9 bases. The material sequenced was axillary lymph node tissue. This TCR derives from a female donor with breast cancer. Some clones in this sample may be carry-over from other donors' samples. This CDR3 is CASSSPGQGASPLHF. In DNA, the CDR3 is TGTGCCAGCAGTTCCCCGGGACAGGGTGCGTCACCCCTCCACTTT.